The following is a T cell receptor (beta chain) sequence with its context. The data derive from a study of blood T cell repertoires in COVID-19. Study-level background: Samples of COVID-19 (acute and convalescent) were obtained from the United States, Italy and Spain.

V lost 1 base, J lost 6 bases, and 7 bases lay in between. The CDR3 runs 13 residues. Germline V gene lookup returns CDR1 SGHTA and CDR2 FQGTGA. Profiled with immunoSEQ multiplex PCR; TCRdb holds only in-frame clones, not every one. The sample consists of 73,000 or so clones, around four fifths of them appearing once. Sequencing was carried out using peripheral blood. This clonotype originated in a man in his 60s with acute or convalescent COVID-19. The rearrangement uses TRBV7-3 and TRBJ2-1; D gene ambiguous. CDR3 residues: CASSLKAGNEQFF. In DNA, the CDR3 is TGTGCCAGCAGCTTAAAGGCAGGCAATGAGCAGTTCTTC.